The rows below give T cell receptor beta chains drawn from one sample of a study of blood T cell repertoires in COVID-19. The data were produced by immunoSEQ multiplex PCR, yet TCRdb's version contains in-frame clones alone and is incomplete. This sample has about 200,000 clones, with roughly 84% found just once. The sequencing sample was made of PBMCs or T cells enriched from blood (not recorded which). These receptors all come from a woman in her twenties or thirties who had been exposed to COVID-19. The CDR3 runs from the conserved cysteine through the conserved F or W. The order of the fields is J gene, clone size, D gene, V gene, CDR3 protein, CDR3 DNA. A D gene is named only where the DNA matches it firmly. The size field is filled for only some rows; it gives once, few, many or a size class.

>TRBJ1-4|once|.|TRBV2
CASSSNRAGEKLFF
TGTGCCAGCAGTTCCAATCGCGCGGGCGAAAAACTGTTTTTT
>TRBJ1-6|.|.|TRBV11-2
CASSLLTRETLHF
TGTGCCAGCAGCTTATTAACCCGGGAAACCCTCCACTTT
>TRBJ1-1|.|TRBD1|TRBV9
CASSVYTGAEAFF
TGTGCCAGCAGCGTCTATACAGGGGCTGAAGCTTTCTTT
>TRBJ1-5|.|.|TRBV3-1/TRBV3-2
CASSQGIGGNSNQPQHF
TGTGCCAGCAGCCAAGGCATCGGAGGGAATAGCAATCAGCCCCAGCATTTT
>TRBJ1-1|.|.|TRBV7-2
CASSPMAGIGTEAFF
TGTGCCAGCAGCCCGATGGCCGGGATTGGAACTGAAGCTTTCTTT
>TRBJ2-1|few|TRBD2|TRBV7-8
CASSLTYAGGPNEQFF
TGTGCCAGCAGCTTGACATACGCGGGGGGGCCCAATGAGCAGTTCTTC
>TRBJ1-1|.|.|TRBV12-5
CASGFSLRPGENTEAFF
TGTGCTAGTGGTTTTTCCCTTCGCCCGGGAGAGAACACTGAAGCTTTCTTT
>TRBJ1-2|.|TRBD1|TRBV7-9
CASSGTGAFYYTF
TGTGCCAGCAGCGGGACAGGCGCGTTCTACTACACCTTC
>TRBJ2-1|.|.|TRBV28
CASRPIDSSSYNEQFF
TGTGCCAGCAGACCAATCGATTCCAGCTCCTACAATGAGCAGTTCTTC
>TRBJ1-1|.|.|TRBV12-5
CASGLRLSGSEAFF
TGTGCTAGTGGTTTACGACTCAGTGGGTCTGAAGCTTTCTTT
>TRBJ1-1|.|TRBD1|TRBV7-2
CASSLVGDRVTEAFF
TGTGCCAGCAGCTTAGTAGGTGACAGGGTGACTGAAGCTTTCTTT
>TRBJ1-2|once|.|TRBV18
CASSAYRTDYRYGYTF
TGTGCCAGCTCAGCGTATAGGACAGATTATCGCTATGGCTACACCTTC
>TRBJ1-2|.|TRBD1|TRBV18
CASSREFGRGLYGYTF
TGTGCCAGCTCACGGGAGTTCGGCAGGGGGCTTTATGGCTACACCTTC
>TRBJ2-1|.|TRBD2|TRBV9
CASSFSFTGGGHNEQFF
TGTGCCAGCAGCTTCTCTTTTACGGGCGGGGGACACAATGAGCAGTTCTTC
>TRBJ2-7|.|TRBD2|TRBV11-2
CASSLGERGKHYEQYF
TGTGCCAGCAGCTTAGGGGAGCGGGGGAAACACTACGAGCAGTACTTC
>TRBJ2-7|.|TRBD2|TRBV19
CASSMGTSEQSYEQYF
TGTGCCAGTAGTATGGGGACTAGCGAACAATCCTACGAGCAGTACTTC
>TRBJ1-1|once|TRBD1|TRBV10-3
CAISESGQGFAEAFF
TGTGCCATCAGTGAGTCGGGACAGGGGTTCGCTGAAGCTTTCTTT
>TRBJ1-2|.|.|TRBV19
CASSSPGGHYGYTF
TGTGCCAGTAGTAGTCCGGGAGGTCACTATGGCTACACCTTC
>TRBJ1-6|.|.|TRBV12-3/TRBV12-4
CASSIQVNSPLHF
TGTGCCAGCAGTATCCAGGTGAATTCACCCCTCCACTTT
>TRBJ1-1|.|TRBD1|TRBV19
CASSISGQGASEAFF
TGTGCCAGTAGTATAAGCGGACAGGGGGCCTCTGAAGCTTTCTTT
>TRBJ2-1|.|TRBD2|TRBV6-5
CASSYRFGSGGGFF
TGTGCCAGCAGTTATAGGTTCGGGAGCGGGGGTGGGTTCTTC
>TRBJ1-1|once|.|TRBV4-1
CASSQDPDSMGTEAFF
TGCGCCAGCAGCCAAGATCCGGACAGCATGGGCACTGAAGCTTTCTTT
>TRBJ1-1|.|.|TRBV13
CASSLPTATEAFF
TGTGCCAGCAGCTTACCCACAGCCACTGAAGCTTTCTTT
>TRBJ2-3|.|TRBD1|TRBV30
CAWTSGQGTDTQYF
TGTGCCTGGACCTCTGGACAGGGGACAGATACGCAGTATTTT
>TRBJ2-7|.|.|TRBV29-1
CSVVQSYEQYF
TGCAGCGTTGTGCAGTCCTACGAGCAGTACTTC
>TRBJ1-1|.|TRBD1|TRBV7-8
CASSLDRGGTEAFF
TGTGCCAGCAGCTTAGACAGGGGAGGCACTGAAGCTTTCTTT
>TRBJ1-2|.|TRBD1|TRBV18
CASSPSRTGAGGYTF
TGTGCCAGCTCACCTTCTAGGACAGGCGCAGGTGGCTACACCTTC
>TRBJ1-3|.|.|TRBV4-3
CASSQAVNDRSEAIYF
TGCGCCAGCAGCCAAGCCGTTAATGACAGGTCTGAAGCCATATATTTT
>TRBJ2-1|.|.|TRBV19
CASSRGAGGAYNEQFF
TGTGCCAGTAGTCGGGGGGCAGGGGGCGCGTACAATGAGCAGTTCTTC
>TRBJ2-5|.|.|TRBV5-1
CASRSTGHEQETQYF
TGCGCCAGCAGATCTACGGGACACGAGCAAGAGACCCAGTACTTC
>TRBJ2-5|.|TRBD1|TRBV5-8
CASSLDGTEETQYF
TGTGCCAGCAGCTTGGATGGGACAGAAGAGACCCAGTACTTC
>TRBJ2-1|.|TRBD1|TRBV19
CASSTFSGGDEQFF
TGTGCCAGTAGTACTTTTTCAGGGGGCGATGAGCAGTTCTTC
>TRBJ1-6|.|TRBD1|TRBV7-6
CASSRTGGDSPLHF
TGTGCCAGCAGTCGGACAGGGGGCGATTCACCCCTCCACTTT
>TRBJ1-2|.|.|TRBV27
CASSPRRGERGYTF
TGTGCCAGCAGCCCCCGCCGGGGGGAGAGAGGCTACACCTTC
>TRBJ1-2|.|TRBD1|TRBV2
CASSPGQGANGYTF
TGTGCCAGCAGTCCTGGACAGGGGGCGAATGGCTACACCTTC
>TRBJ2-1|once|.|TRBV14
CASSPYSAYNEQFF
TGTGCCAGCAGCCCATACTCGGCCTACAATGAGCAGTTCTTC
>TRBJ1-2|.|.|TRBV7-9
CASSFNNYGYTF
TGTGCCAGCAGCTTCAATAACTATGGCTACACCTTC
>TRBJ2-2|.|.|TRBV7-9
CASSLARRVANTGELFF
TGTGCCAGCAGCTTAGCCCGACGGGTTGCGAACACCGGGGAGCTGTTTTTT
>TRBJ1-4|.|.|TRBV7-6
CASSTGGGNEKLFF
TGTGCCAGCAGCACTGGGGGGGGTAATGAAAAACTGTTTTTT
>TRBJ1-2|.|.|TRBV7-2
CASSVGHRGYGYTF
TGTGCCAGCAGCGTGGGACATAGGGGCTATGGCTACACCTTC
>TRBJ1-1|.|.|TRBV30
CAWSPPSLKNTEAFF
TGTGCCTGGAGTCCCCCTTCACTGAAGAACACTGAAGCTTTCTTT
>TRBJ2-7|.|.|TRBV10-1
CASSSDSYEQYF
TGCGCCAGCAGTTCGGACTCGTACGAGCAGTACTTC
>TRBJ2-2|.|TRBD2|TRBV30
CAWSVGRDSGELFF
TGTGCCTGGAGTGTAGGGAGGGACTCCGGGGAGCTGTTTTTT
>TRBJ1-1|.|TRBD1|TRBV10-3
CAIRSGTGDTEAFF
TGTGCCATCAGGAGCGGGACAGGGGACACTGAAGCTTTCTTT
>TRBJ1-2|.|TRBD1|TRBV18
CASSPEGAPSYGYTF
TGTGCCAGCTCACCAGAGGGGGCCCCATCCTATGGCTACACCTTC